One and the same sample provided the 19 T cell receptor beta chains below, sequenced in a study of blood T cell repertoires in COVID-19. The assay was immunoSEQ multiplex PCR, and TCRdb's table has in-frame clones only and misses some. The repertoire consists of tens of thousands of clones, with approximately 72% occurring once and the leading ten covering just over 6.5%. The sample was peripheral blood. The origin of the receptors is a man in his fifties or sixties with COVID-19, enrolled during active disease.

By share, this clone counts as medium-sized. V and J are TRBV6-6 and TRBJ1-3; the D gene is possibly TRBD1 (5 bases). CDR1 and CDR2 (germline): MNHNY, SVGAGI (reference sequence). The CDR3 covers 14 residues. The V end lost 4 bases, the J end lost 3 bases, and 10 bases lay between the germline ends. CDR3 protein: CASSSPGGGNTIYF. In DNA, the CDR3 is TGTGCCAGCAGTTCTCCGGGGGGTGGAAACACCATATATTTT.

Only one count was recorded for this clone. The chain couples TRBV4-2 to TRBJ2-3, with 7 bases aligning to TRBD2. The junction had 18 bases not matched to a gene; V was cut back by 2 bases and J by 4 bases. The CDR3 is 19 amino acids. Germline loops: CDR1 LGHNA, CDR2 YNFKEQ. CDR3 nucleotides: TGTGCCAGCAGCCAACGGGGGGACTCCGCTAGCGCGTTTCCAGATACGCAGTATTTT. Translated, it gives CASSQRGDSASAFPDTQYF.

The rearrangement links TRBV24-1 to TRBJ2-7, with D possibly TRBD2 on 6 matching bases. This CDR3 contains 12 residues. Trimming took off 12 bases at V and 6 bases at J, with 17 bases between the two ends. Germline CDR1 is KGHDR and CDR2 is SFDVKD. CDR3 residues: CAPRDWSSEQYF. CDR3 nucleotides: TGTGCCCCGAGGGACTGGTCCAGCGAGCAGTACTTC.

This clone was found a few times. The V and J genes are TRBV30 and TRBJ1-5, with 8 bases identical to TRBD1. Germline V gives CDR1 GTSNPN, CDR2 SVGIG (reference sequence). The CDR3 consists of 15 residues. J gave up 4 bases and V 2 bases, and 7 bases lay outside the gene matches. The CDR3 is CAWSYRQGANQPQHF. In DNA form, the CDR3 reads TGTGCCTGGAGTTATCGGCAGGGGGCTAATCAGCCCCAGCATTTT.

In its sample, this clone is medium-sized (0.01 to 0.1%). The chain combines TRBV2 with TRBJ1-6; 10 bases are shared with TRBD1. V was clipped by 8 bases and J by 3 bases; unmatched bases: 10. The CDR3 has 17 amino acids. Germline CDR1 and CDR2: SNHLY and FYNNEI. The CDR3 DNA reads TGTGCCAGCGAGGCCCGACAGGGGGCCTTCTATAATTCACCCCTCCACTTT. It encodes CASEARQGAFYNSPLHF.

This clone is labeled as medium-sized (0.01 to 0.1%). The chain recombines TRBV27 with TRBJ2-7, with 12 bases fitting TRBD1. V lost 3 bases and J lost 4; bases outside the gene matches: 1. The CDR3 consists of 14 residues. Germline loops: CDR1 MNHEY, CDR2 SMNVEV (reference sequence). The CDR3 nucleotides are TGTGCCAGCAGTTTGGGACAGGGGGCTTACGAGCAGTACTTC. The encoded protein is CASSLGQGAYEQYF.

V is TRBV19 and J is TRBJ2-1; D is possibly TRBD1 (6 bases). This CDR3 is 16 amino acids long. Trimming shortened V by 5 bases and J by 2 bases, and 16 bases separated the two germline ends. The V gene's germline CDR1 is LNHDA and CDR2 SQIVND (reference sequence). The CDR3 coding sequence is TGTGCCAGTAGTTATTCTATGGGGGCCCCCTACAATGAGCAGTTCTTC. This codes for CASSYSMGAPYNEQFF.

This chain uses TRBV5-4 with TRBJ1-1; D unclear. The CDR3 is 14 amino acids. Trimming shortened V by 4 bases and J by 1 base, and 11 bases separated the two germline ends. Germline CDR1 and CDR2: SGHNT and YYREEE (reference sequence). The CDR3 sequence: CASSTETQNTEAFF. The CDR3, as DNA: TGTGCCAGCAGCACGGAGACTCAGAACACTGAAGCTTTCTTT.

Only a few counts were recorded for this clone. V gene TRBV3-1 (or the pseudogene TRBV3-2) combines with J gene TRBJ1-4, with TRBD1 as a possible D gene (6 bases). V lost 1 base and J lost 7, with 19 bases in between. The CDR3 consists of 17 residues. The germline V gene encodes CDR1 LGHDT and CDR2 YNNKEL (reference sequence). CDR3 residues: CASSQGSPGGAIEKLFF. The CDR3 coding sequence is TGTGCCAGCAGCCAAGGCTCCCCTGGGGGCGCAATTGAAAAACTGTTTTTT.

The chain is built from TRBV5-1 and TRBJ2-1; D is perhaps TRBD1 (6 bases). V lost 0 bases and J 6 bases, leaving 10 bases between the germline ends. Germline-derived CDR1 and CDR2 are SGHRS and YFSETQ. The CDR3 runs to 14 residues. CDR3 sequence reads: CASSLGDIVNEQFF. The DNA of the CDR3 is TGCGCCAGCAGCTTGGGGGACATTGTCAATGAGCAGTTCTTC.

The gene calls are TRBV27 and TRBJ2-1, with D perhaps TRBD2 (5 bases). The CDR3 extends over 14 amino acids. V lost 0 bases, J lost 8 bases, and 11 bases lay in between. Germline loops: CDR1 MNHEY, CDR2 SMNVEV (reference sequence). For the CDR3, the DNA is TGTGCCAGCAGTTTATCGGCGGGCTCGGATGAGCAGTTCTTC. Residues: CASSLSAGSDEQFF.

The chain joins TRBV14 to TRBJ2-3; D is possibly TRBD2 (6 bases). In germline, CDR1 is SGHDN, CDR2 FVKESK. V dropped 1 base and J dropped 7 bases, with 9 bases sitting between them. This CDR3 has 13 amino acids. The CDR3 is CASSQAEGNTQYF. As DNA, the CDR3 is TGTGCCAGCAGCCAAGCGGAGGGTAATACGCAGTATTTT.

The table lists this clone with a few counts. CDR3 sequence: CASSLSGTAKINYGYTF. In DNA, the CDR3 is TGTGCCAGCAGTTTATCCGGGACAGCCAAAATTAACTATGGCTACACCTTC. V and J are TRBV28 and TRBJ1-2; 7 positions agree with TRBD1. Losses at the gene ends were 1 base for V and 1 base for J; bases not matched to a gene: 9. Germline values: CDR1 MDHEN, CDR2 SYDVKM. The CDR3 loop spans 17 amino acids.

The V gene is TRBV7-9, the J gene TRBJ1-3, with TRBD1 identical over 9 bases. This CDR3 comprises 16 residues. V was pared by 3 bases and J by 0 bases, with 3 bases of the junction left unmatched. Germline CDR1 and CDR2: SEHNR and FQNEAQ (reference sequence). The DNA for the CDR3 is TGTGCCAGCAGCTTCGGACAGGGGAACTCTGGAAACACCATATATTTT. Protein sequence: CASSFGQGNSGNTIYF.

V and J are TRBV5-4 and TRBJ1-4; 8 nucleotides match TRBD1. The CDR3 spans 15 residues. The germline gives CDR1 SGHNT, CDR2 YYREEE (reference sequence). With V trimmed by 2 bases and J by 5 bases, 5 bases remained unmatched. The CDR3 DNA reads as TGTGCCAGCAGCTTTGGACAGGGACCCAATGAAAAACTGTTTTTT. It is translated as CASSFGQGPNEKLFF.

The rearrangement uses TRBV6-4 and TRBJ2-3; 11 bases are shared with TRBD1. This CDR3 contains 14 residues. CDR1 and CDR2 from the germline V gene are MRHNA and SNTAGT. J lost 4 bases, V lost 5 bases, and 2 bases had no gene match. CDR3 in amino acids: CASSLGQGADTQYF. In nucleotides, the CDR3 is TGTGCCAGCAGTTTGGGACAGGGGGCAGATACGCAGTATTTT.

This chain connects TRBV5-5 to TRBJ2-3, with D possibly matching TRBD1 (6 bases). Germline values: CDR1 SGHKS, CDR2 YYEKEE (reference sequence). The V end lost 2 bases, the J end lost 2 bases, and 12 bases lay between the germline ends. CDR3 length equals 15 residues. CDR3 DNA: TGTGCCAGCAGCTTCTCAAGGACAGCCACAGATACGCAGTATTTT. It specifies CASSFSRTATDTQYF.

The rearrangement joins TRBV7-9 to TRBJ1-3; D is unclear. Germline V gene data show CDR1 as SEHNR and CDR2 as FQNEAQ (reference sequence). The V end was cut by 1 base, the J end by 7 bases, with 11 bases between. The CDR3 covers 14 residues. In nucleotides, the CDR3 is TGTGCCAGCAGCTTAGTGACACCGGGGAACACCATATATTTT. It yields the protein CASSLVTPGNTIYF. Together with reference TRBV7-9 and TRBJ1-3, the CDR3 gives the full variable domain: DTGVSQNPRHKITKRGQNVTFRCDPISEHNRLYWYRQTLGQGPEFLTYFQNEAQLEKSRLLSDRFSAERPKGSFSTLEIQRTEQGDSAMYLCASSLVTPGNTIYFGEGSWLTVV.

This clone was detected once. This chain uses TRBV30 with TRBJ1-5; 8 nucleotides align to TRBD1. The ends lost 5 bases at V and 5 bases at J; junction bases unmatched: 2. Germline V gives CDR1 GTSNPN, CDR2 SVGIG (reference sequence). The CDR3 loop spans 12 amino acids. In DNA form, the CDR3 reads TGTGCCTGGGGACAGGGATATCAGCCCCAGCATTTT. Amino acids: CAWGQGYQPQHF.